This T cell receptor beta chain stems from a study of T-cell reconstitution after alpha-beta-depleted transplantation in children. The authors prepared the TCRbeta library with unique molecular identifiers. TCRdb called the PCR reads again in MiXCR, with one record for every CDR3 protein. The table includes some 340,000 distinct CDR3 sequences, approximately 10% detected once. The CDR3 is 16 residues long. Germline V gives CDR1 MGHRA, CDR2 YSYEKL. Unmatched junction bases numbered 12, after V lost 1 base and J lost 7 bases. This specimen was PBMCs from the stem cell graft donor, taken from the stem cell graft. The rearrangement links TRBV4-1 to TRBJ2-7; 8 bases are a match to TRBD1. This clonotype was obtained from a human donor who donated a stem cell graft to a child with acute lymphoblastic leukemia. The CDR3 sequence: CASSQAQQGATGEQYF. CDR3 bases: TGCGCCAGCAGCCAAGCACAGCAGGGGGCGACGGGGGAGCAGTACTTC.